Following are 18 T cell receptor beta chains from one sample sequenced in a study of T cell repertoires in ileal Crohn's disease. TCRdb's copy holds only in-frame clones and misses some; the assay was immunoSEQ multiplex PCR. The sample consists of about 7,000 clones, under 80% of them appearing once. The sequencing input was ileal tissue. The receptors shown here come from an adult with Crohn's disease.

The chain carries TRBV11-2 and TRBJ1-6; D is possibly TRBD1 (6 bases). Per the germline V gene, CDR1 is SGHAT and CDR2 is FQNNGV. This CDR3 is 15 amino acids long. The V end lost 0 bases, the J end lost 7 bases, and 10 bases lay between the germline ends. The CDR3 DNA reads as TGTGCCAGCAGCTTAGATACAGGGCCCAATTCACCCCTCCACTTT. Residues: CASSLDTGPNSPLHF.

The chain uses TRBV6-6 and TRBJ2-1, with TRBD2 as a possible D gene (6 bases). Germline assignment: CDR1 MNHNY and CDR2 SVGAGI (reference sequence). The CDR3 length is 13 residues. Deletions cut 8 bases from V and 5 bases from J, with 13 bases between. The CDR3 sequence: CASPLATNNEQFF. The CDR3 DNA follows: TGTGCCAGCCCGCTAGCGACAAACAATGAGCAGTTCTTC.

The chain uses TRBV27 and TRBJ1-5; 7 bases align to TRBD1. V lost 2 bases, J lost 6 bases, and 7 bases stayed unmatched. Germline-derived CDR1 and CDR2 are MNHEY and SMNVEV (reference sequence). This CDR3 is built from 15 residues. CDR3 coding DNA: TGTGCCAGCAGTTTAGCGGCAGGGGGTAGTCAGCCCCAGCATTTT. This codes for CASSLAAGGSQPQHF.

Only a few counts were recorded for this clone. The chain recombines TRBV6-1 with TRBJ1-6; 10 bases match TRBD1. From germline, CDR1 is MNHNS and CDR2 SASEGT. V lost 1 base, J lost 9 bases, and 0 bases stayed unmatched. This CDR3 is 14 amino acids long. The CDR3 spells CASSEGTGGSPLHF. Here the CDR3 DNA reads TGTGCCAGCAGTGAAGGGACAGGGGGTTCACCCCTCCACTTT.

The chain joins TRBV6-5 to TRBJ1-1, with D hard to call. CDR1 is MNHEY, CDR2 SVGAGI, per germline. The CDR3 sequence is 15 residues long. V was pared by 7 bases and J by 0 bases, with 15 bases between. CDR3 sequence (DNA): TGTGCCAGCACCCTGGTGTATCCTATGAACACTGAAGCTTTCTTT. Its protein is CASTLVYPMNTEAFF.

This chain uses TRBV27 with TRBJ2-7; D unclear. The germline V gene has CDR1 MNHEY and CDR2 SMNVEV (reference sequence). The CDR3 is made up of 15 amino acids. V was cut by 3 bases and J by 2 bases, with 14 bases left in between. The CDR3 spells CASSFGPRMTYEQYF. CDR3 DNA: TGTGCCAGCAGTTTTGGGCCGCGAATGACCTACGAGCAGTACTTC.

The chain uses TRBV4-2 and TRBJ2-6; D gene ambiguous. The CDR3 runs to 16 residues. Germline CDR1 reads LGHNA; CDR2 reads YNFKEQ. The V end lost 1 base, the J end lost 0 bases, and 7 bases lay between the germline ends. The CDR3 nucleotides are TGTGCCAGCAGCCAAGTTGTCAGCTCTGGGGCCAACGTCCTGACTTTC. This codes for CASSQVVSSGANVLTF.

CDR3 region: CASSRPGTSGGYNEQFF. The DNA for the CDR3 is TGTGCCAGCAGTCGCCCCGGGACTAGCGGGGGCTACAATGAGCAGTTCTTC. The chain joins TRBV28 to TRBJ2-1; 14 bases are a match to TRBD2. CDR1 is MDHEN, CDR2 SYDVKM, per germline. This CDR3 is built from 17 residues. The V segment lost 5 bases and the J segment 3 bases; nucleotides outside the gene matches: 6.

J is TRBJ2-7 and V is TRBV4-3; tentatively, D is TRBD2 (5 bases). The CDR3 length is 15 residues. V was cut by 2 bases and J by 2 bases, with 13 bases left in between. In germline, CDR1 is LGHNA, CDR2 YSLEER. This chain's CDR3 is CASSQTHGVPYEQYF. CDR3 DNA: TGCGCCAGCAGCCAAACCCACGGGGTACCCTACGAGCAGTACTTC.

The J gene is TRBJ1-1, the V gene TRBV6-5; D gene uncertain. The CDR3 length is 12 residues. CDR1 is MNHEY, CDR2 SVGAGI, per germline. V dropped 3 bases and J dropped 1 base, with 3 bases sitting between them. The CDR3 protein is CASSYRNTEAFF. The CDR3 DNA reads TGTGCCAGCAGTTATAGGAACACTGAAGCTTTCTTT.

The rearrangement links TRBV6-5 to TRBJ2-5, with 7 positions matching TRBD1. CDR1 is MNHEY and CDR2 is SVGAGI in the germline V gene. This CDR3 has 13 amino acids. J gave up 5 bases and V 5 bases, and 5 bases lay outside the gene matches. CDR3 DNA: TGTGCCAGCAGTAATACAGGGGATGAGACCCAGTACTTC. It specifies CASSNTGDETQYF.

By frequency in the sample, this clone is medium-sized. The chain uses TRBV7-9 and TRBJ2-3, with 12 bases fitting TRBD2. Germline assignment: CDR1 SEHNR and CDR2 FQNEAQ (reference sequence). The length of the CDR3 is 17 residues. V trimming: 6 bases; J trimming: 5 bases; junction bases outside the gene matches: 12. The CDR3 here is CASRQTRLAGEVDTQYF. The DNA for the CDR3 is TGTGCCAGCAGACAGACTCGACTAGCGGGGGAGGTAGATACGCAGTATTTT. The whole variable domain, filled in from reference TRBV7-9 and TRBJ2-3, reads DTGVSQNPRHKITKRGQNVTFRCDPISEHNRLYWYRQTLGQGPEFLTYFQNEAQLEKSRLLSDRFSAERPKGSFSTLEIQRTEQGDSAMYLCASRQTRLAGEVDTQYFGPGTRLTVL.

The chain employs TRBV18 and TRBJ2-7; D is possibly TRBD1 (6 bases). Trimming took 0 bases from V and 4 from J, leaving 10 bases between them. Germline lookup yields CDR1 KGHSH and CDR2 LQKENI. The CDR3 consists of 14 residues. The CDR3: CASSPPGQYYEQYF. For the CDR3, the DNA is TGTGCCAGCTCACCACCAGGACAGTATTACGAGCAGTACTTC.

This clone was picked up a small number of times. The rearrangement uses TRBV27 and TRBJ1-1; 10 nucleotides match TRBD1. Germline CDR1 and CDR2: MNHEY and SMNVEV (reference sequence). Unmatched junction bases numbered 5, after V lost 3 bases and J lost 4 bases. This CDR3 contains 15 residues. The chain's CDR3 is CASSLTGGGFTEAFF. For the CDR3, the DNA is TGTGCCAGCAGTTTGACAGGGGGCGGATTCACTGAAGCTTTCTTT.

The chain's CDR3 is CAISEGVGGQPQHF. The CDR3 DNA is TGTGCCATCAGTGAGGGGGTAGGGGGCCAGCCCCAGCATTTT. The chain combines TRBV10-3 with TRBJ1-5, with 7 bases lining up with TRBD1. V shed 2 bases and J 7 bases; nucleotides not matched to a gene: 5. Looked up from germline, CDR1 is ENHRY and CDR2 is SYGVKD. The CDR3 has 14 residues.

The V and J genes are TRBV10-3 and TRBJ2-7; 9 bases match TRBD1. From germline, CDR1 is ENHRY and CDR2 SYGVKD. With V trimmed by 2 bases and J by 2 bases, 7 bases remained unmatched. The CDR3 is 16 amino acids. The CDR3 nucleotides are TGTGCCATCAGTGAGCTCCCGGGACAGGGTCCCTACGAGCAGTACTTC. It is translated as CAISELPGQGPYEQYF.

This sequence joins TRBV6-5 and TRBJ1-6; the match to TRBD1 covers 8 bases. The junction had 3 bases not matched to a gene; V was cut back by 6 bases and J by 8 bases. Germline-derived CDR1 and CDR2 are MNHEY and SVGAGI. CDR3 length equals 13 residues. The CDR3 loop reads CASSPDRDSPLHF. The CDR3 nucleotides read TGTGCCAGCAGCCCGGACAGGGATTCACCCCTCCACTTT.

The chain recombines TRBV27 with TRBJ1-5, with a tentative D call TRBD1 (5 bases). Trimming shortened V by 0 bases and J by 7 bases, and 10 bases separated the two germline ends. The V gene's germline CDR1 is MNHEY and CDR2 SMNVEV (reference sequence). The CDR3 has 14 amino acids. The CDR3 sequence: CASSLSQGLQPQHF. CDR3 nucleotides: TGTGCCAGCAGTTTATCGCAGGGCTTGCAGCCCCAGCATTTT.